The 6 T cell receptor beta chains below were found in one sample sequenced in a study of blood T cell repertoires in COVID-19. The repertoire was sequenced with immunoSEQ multiplex PCR; TCRdb's copy has only in-frame clones and lacks some. Among 200,000 or so clones, 84% were seen once, and the ten largest hold roughly 4.6%. Material: peripheral blood. The receptors come from a woman aged 55-70 years who had recovered from COVID-19.

This clone was observed a single time. The chain is built from TRBV14 and TRBJ1-1; tentative D call: TRBD1 (5 bases). The V end lost 2 bases, the J end lost 1 base, and 14 bases lay between the germline ends. This CDR3 comprises 16 residues. CDR1 and CDR2 (germline): SGHDN, FVKESK. CDR3 protein: CASSQFFGQPNTEAFF. For the CDR3, the DNA is TGTGCCAGCAGCCAATTTTTCGGACAACCGAACACTGAAGCTTTCTTT.

This clone was found once. The chain carries TRBV6-2 or TRBV6-3 and TRBJ1-1; 8 bases are shared with TRBD1. There are 14 residues in the CDR3. V shed 6 bases, J shed 1 base, and the junction held 4 bases outside the gene matches. Germline values: CDR1 MNHEY, CDR2 SVGEGT. The CDR3 DNA reads as TGTGCCAGCAGCCCGGACAGGGAGAACACTGAAGCTTTCTTT. As protein: CASSPDRENTEAFF.

This chain uses TRBV11-1 with TRBJ2-1, with TRBD2 identical over 7 bases. With 3 bases clipped from V and 4 bases from J, the junction kept 6 bases outside the gene matches. The CDR3 is 15 amino acids. From germline, CDR1 is SGHAT and CDR2 FQDESV (reference sequence). The CDR3 protein is CASSFNRGEYNEQFF. In DNA form, the CDR3 reads TGTGCCAGCAGCTTTAACCGGGGGGAGTACAATGAGCAGTTCTTC.

The chain carries TRBV6-2 or TRBV6-3 and TRBJ2-7, with a possible D match to TRBD1 (5 bases). V lost 2 bases to trimming and J lost 4 bases, with 12 bases between them. There are 14 residues in the CDR3. The germline V gene has CDR1 MNHEY and CDR2 SVGEGT. The CDR3 DNA reads TGTGCCAGCAGTTACCCGATGGGGCATTACGAGCAGTACTTC. Protein sequence: CASSYPMGHYEQYF.

The chain has TRBV19 and TRBJ2-7; TRBD2 agrees at 8 bases. The CDR3 loop spans 13 amino acids. Germline loops: CDR1 LNHDA, CDR2 SQIVND (reference sequence). V lost 3 bases to trimming and J lost 4 bases; unmatched junction nucleotides: 2. The CDR3 DNA reads as TGTGCCAGTAGTATGGGGACTAGTTACGAGCAGTACTTC. The encoded protein is CASSMGTSYEQYF.

The chain carries TRBV2 and TRBJ2-1, with D perhaps TRBD1 (6 bases). CDR1 SNHLY and CDR2 FYNNEI come from the germline V gene. CDR3 length: 12 residues. The V and J ends lost 7 bases and 9 bases respectively, with 13 bases between them. The CDR3 protein is CASTQGVGEQFF. The DNA for the CDR3 is TGTGCCAGCACACAGGGTGTGGGTGAGCAGTTCTTC.